These T cell receptor beta chains were read from a single sample in a study of blood T cell repertoires in COVID-19. Sequencing was performed with immunoSEQ multiplex PCR; in TCRdb, only in-frame clones are kept and a portion is missing. The data show more than 85,000 clones, more than 75% seen once. Sequenced input: peripheral blood. All receptors come from an elderly man with acute or convalescent COVID-19. CDR3s include the opening cysteine and the closing phenylalanine or tryptophan. D genes are given only for firm matches. Size values are once, few and many counts, or a class for expanded clones, and some rows have none.

>TRBV6-2/TRBV6-3|few|TRBJ2-7|NA
CASSYHSYEQYF
TGTGCCAGCAGTTACCACTCCTACGAGCAGTACTTC
>TRBV7-2|NA|TRBJ1-5|TRBD1
CASSLGQKNQPQHF
TGTGCCAGCAGCTTGGGACAGAAAAATCAGCCCCAGCATTTT
>TRBV6-4|NA|TRBJ2-5|NA
CASSDSRDESAETQYF
TGTGCCAGCAGTGACTCGCGGGATGAGTCGGCGGAGACCCAGTACTTC
>TRBV11-2|NA|TRBJ2-1|TRBD2
CASSLIAGGPGEQFF
TGTGCCAGCAGCTTAATAGCGGGAGGGCCGGGGGAGCAGTTCTTC
>TRBV7-8|NA|TRBJ2-7|NA
CASSFSAKDSGVLSSYEQYF
TGTGCCAGCAGCTTCTCCGCCAAAGACAGTGGAGTCTTAAGCTCCTACGAGCAGTACTTC
>TRBV27|NA|TRBJ2-6|TRBD2
CASSLLPGGPGANVLTF
TGTGCCAGCAGTTTATTGCCGGGAGGGCCTGGGGCCAACGTCCTGACTTTC
>TRBV2|few|TRBJ2-7|NA
CASSVGRGNYEQYF
TGTGCCAGCAGTGTTGGCAGGGGTAACTACGAGCAGTACTTC
>TRBV7-2|NA|TRBJ1-4|TRBD1
CASSYRDRNEKLFF
TGTGCCAGCAGCTACCGGGACAGAAACGAAAAACTGTTTTTT
>TRBV19|once|TRBJ2-7|TRBD1
CASSTRQGATYEQYF
TGTGCCAGTAGTACTCGACAGGGGGCAACCTACGAGCAGTACTTC
>TRBV29-1|NA|TRBJ2-5|NA
CSVEKTVQETQYF
TGCAGCGTTGAAAAAACAGTCCAAGAGACCCAGTACTTC
>TRBV7-2|NA|TRBJ1-6|NA
CASSPLTNRKNSPLHF
TGTGCCAGCAGCCCTCTGACAAACCGAAAAAATTCACCCCTCCACTTT
>TRBV27|few|TRBJ1-4|NA
CASTRRLRGRANEKLFF
TGTGCCAGCACCCGACGCTTAAGAGGGCGAGCTAATGAAAAACTGTTTTTT
>TRBV6-1|NA|TRBJ2-5|TRBD2
CASSDLAGEETQYF
TGTGCCAGCAGTGACCTAGCGGGGGAAGAGACCCAGTACTTC
>TRBV30|NA|TRBJ2-5|NA
CAWTRSQETQYF
TGTGCCTGGACTCGCAGCCAAGAGACCCAGTACTTC
>TRBV28|NA|TRBJ2-4|NA
CASNTSPKNIQYF
TGTGCCAGCAATACATCCCCCAAAAACATTCAGTACTTC
>TRBV5-6|NA|TRBJ1-2|TRBD1
CASSSGTAHHTF
TGTGCCAGCAGCTCCGGGACAGCCCACCACACCTTC
>TRBV27|NA|TRBJ1-2|TRBD1
CASSSLTGRHTF
TGTGCCAGCAGTTCCCTGACAGGGAGGCACACCTTC
>TRBV19|NA|TRBJ2-7|NA
CASSILLEDKLRYEQYF
TGTGCCAGTAGTATACTACTGGAGGATAAGTTGAGATACGAGCAGTACTTC
>TRBV10-3|NA|TRBJ1-6|NA
CAISDTELVGSPLHF
TGTGCCATCAGTGATACGGAGTTGGTTGGTTCACCCCTCCACTTT
>TRBV15|NA|TRBJ1-1|NA
CATSRAGTEAFF
TGTGCCACCAGCAGAGCCGGGACAGAAGCTTTCTTT
>TRBV19|once|TRBJ2-1|TRBD2
CASSPLPSGRDNEQFF
TGTGCCAGTAGTCCCCTTCCTAGCGGGAGGGACAATGAGCAGTTCTTC
>TRBV11-2|NA|TRBJ1-2|NA
CASSTIRDTANYGYTF
TGTGCCAGCAGCACGATCCGGGACACTGCTAACTATGGCTACACCTTC
>TRBV24-1|NA|TRBJ2-7|TRBD1
CATSVRPRDRAYEQYF
TGTGCCACCAGTGTCCGACCCCGGGACAGGGCATACGAGCAGTACTTC
>TRBV10-2|once|TRBJ1-1|NA
CASNGQGTSEAFF
TGCGCCAGCAACGGTCAGGGGACCTCCGAAGCTTTCTTT
>TRBV19|NA|TRBJ1-2|TRBD1
CASSDRGRSGYGYTF
TGTGCCAGTAGTGACAGGGGGCGATCTGGCTATGGCTACACCTTC
>TRBV6-5|once|TRBJ1-2|NA
CASTPTGGIYGYTF
TGTGCCAGCACTCCAACGGGGGGGATCTATGGCTACACCTTC
>TRBV10-3|NA|TRBJ1-3|NA
CAIGGGPTGNTIYF
TGTGCCATCGGGGGGGGGCCTACTGGAAACACCATATATTTT
>TRBV10-2|NA|TRBJ2-7|NA
CASTKGEGRHEQYF
TGCGCCTCCACGAAGGGGGAGGGCCGCCACGAGCAGTACTTC
>TRBV7-2|NA|TRBJ1-2|NA
CASKRTAGESDYGYTF
TGTGCCAGCAAAAGAACGGCAGGGGAAAGTGACTATGGCTACACCTTC
>TRBV7-8|NA|TRBJ2-7|NA
CASSLKASFSYEQYF
TGTGCCAGCAGCTTAAAAGCTAGCTTCTCCTACGAGCAGTACTTC
>TRBV10-3|once|TRBJ1-4|NA
CAIPRSLSTNEKLFF
TGTGCCATCCCTCGAAGCTTATCAACTAATGAAAAACTGTTTTTT